This TCR beta chain derives from a study of radiation and T cells in renal cell carcinoma (dated by TCRdb to about 2020). Regarding the research as a whole: In total, 53 samples underwent TCR beta sequencing: about 26 tumors plus 27 peripheral blood samples. Across all 53 samples, 4,016,671 unique CDR3 nucleotide sequences encoding over 2.5 million unique CDR3 amino acid sequences were identified. The final blood draw was performed at 4 weeks after radiation, at the same time as nephrectomy. Study-wide findings and limitations: The single-armed trial design could not address effects of radiation dose or scheduling on the TCR repertoire. Dynamics of the blood repertoire were not tracked past 4 weeks after treatment. No pretreatment tumor biopsies were available, so the baseline intratumoral presence of clonotypes could not be determined. An increase in top tumor clonotypes in blood was observed from baseline to 2 weeks post-radiation, followed by contraction by 4 weeks, which was taken to suggest transient expansion of tumor-resident clones.

This clone showed up just once. Its binding antigen is unknown. No base quality information exists; no much larger clone differs at one position. This specimen's time point label, interpreted: blood 4 weeks post-SBRT, at nephrectomy. The meaning of the sample's treatment or condition label: 15 Gy SBRT to primary tumor, nephrectomy 4 weeks later. The samples were drawn from a clinical trial, where primary renal cell carcinomas were treated with 15 Gy of stereotactic body radiation therapy and then removed by nephrectomy 4 weeks afterward. Serial peripheral blood from radiation-treated patients was sampled at baseline, 2 weeks and 4 weeks after SBRT to track tumor-enriched clonotypes. Renal cell carcinoma with clear cell pathology was present in all patients. The QIAamp DNA Blood Mini Kit (Qiagen) was used to prepare genomic DNA for TCR sequencing. Only samples passing all quality control checks were included in the analyses.

The immunoSEQ kit was used, according to the manufacturer's recommendations, to generate TCR beta libraries from genomic DNA. For library preparation, a first multiplex PCR was performed with proprietary primers, followed by a second PCR in which unique barcodes were added, and bead cleanups were performed after each round. Each sample batch included a kit-provided positive control reaction and a negative control reaction. The final libraries underwent checking on an Agilent 4200 TapeStation D1000 ScreenTape, volumetric pooling, and quantification by qPCR. An Illumina NextSeq500 fitted with a MidOutput 150-cycle cartridge performed the sequencing, running 156 Read1 cycles and 15 Index1 cycles with the kit's custom primers. The pooled library was loaded at 0.75 to 1 pM, and 20% PhiX control was spiked in. In the authors' own workflow: Vendor-processed data were analyzed in R, with a clonotype defined as all T cells sharing the same CDR3 nucleotide sequence. For clone abundance analyses, frequencies were normalized to the 10,000 most abundant clones in each sample. Public T cell clones, which averaged fewer than five per sample, were excluded before analysis. Tumor-enriched clonotypes and baseline blood-enriched clonotypes were defined as those with an abundance difference of at least 32-fold between compartments. Clonotypes expanded or contracted between blood time points were identified with a beta-binomial differential abundance model. Similarity between tumor and blood repertoires was quantified using the Baroni-Urbani and Buser coefficient, and groups were compared with two-tailed Wilcoxon tests in R. What TCRdb holds here is the immuneACCESS table cut down to in-frame rearrangements. Part of the clones is not present; checked against another copy, under half of the missing clones reflect an unresolved V gene, and the others are unexplained. For V, J and clone size, that table is used; D and trimming come from the DNA. A total of approximately 150,000 clones appear in this sample, approximately 86% of them only once. The biggest ten clones account for 15% to 20% of the sample.

The sample was blood, taken from a patient whose treatment included radiotherapy and nephrectomy. This receptor was obtained from a woman in her fifties or sixties with renal cell carcinoma.

CDR3 reads: CAWSVSGNAGDEQYF. Read as DNA, the sequence is TGTGCCTGGAGTGTAAGCGGGAACGCAGGTGACGAGCAGTACTTC. The sequence is built from TRBV30 and TRBJ2-7; 7 bases in between match TRBD2. Trimmed from V: 0 bases; trimmed from J: 5 bases; junction bases lacking a gene match: 10. Including the terminal cysteine and phenylalanine, the CDR3 comprises 15 residues. Only the CDR3 portion is preserved as DNA: 45 bases, with reading frame beginning at the first base. Sequences GTSNPN (CDR1) and SVGIG (CDR2) are obtained from the germline V gene (reference sequence).